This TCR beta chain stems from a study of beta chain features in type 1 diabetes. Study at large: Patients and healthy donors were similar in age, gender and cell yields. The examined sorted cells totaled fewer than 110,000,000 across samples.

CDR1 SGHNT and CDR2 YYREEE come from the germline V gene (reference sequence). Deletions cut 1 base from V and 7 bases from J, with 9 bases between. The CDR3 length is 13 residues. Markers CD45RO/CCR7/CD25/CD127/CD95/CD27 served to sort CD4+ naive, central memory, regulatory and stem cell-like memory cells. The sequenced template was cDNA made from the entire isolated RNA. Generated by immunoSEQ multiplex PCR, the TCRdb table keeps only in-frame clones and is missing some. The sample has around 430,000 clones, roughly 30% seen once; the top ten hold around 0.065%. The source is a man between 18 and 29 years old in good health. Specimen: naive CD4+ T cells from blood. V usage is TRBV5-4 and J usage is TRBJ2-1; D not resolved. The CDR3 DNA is TGTGCCAGCAGCTTGATGGCTTTGAATGAGCAGTTCTTC. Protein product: CASSLMALNEQFF.